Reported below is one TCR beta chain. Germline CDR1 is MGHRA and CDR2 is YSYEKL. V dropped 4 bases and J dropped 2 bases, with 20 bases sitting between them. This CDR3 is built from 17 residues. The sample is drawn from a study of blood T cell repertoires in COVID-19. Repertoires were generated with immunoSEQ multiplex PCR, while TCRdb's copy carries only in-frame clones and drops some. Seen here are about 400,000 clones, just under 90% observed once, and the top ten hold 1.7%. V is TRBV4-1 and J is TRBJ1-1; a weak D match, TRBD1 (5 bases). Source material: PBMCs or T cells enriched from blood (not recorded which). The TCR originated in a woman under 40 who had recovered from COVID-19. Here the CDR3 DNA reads TGCGCCAGCAGCCCTCTCATTTTGTCGGGGGTAAACACTGAAGCTTTCTTT. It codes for CASSPLILSGVNTEAFF.